One and the same sample provided the 10 T cell receptor beta chains below, sequenced in a study of blood T cell repertoires in COVID-19. Some clones are missing from TCRdb's copy, which holds only in-frame ones; the method was immunoSEQ multiplex PCR. The repertoire includes some 260,000 clones, about 70% of them detected once, and over 3% sits in the top ten. What was sequenced was peripheral blood. The receptors were gathered from a woman of 80 years or more with acute or convalescent COVID-19.

The rearrangement uses TRBV5-1 and TRBJ1-1; D might be TRBD1 (6 bases). CDR3 length: 14 amino acids. V shed 6 bases and J shed 2 bases, with 14 bases lying between them. Germline assignment: CDR1 SGHRS and CDR2 YFSETQ. The CDR3 loop is CASTQGSPNTEAFF. For the CDR3, the DNA is TGCGCCAGCACACAGGGATCTCCTAACACTGAAGCTTTCTTT.

The chain joins TRBV15 to TRBJ2-1, with TRBD2 matching over 9 bases. Germline CDR1 LNHNV, CDR2 YYDKDF (reference sequence). This CDR3 region has 18 residues. J was trimmed by 6 bases and V by 0 bases; bases with no gene match: 12. CDR3 nucleotide sequence: TGTGCCACCAGCAGAGATCAGGCTAGCGGGAACCTTCGCAATGAGCAGTTCTTC. This translates into CATSRDQASGNLRNEQFF.

This clone was observed a single time. The chain has TRBV7-9 and TRBJ1-5, with D possibly matching TRBD1 (5 bases). Deletions cut 2 bases from V and 6 bases from J, with 11 bases between. The length of the CDR3 is 14 residues. Germline loops: CDR1 SEHNR, CDR2 FQNEAQ (reference sequence). The CDR3 sequence is CASSLTQGGQPQHF. CDR3 bases: TGTGCCAGCAGCTTAACTCAGGGAGGTCAGCCCCAGCATTTT.

The V and J genes are TRBV6-2 or TRBV6-3 and TRBJ1-5, with D perhaps matching TRBD1 (5 bases). Germline CDR1 MNHEY, CDR2 SVGEGT. The V end was cut by 3 bases, the J end by 2 bases, with 11 bases between. This CDR3 is built from 15 residues. CDR3 nucleotides: TGTGCCAGCAGTTATGGGGGGTTCGGCAATCAGCCCCAGCATTTT. Translating gives CASSYGGFGNQPQHF.

This CDR3 is CASSLTGSYEQYF. DNA for the CDR3: TGTGCCAGCAGCTTGACCGGTTCCTACGAGCAGTACTTC. The chain carries TRBV5-4 and TRBJ2-7, with D uncertain. V was clipped by 1 base and J by 1 base, with 6 bases between them. The CDR3 spans 13 residues. The germline V gene encodes CDR1 SGHNT and CDR2 YYREEE (reference sequence).

This clone has ten or more counts. The V gene is TRBV6-5, the J gene TRBJ1-6, with 7 bases fitting TRBD1. The J segment lost 10 bases and the V segment lost 6 bases, leaving 9 bases of the junction unmatched. CDR1 and CDR2 from the germline V gene are MNHEY and SVGAGI. CDR3 length equals 14 residues. As DNA, the CDR3 is TGTGCCAGCAGGCGGGACAGCGGTAACTCACCCCTCCACTTT. Translated: CASRRDSGNSPLHF.

A remark on this clone: One end of the junction fails to match germline, which may point to a read error. This sequence joins TRBV7-9 and TRBJ1-3; weak D call: TRBD1 (5 bases). The CDR3 has 16 residues. Germline CDR1 SEHNR, CDR2 FQNEAQ (reference sequence). The CDR3 spells CATSATGGSSGNTIYF. DNA for the CDR3: TGTGCCACCAGCGCAACCGGGGGGTCCTCTGGAAACACCATATATTTT.

There are a few counts of this clone. The chain is built from TRBV6-5 and TRBJ2-1; 8 bases align to TRBD2. V dropped 4 bases and J dropped 6; count of bases not matched to a gene: 8. The germline CDR1 and CDR2 sequences are MNHEY and SVGAGI. The CDR3 length is 15 residues. CDR3 DNA: TGTGCCAGCAGTTTGGGGACTAGGAGGTCCAATGAGCAGTTCTTC. As protein: CASSLGTRRSNEQFF.

V is TRBV19 and J is TRBJ2-3; 10 bases match TRBD2. Trimming at V came to 5 bases and at J to 0 bases, leaving 11 bases not matched to a gene. This CDR3 has 18 residues. Germline V gene lookup returns CDR1 LNHDA and CDR2 SQIVND (reference sequence). This chain's CDR3 is CASSSRGIAGGSTDTQYF. The CDR3, as DNA: TGTGCCAGTAGTTCCCGTGGGATAGCGGGGGGAAGCACAGATACGCAGTATTTT.

This clone has only one observation. The rearrangement joins TRBV13 to TRBJ2-7, with D possibly matching TRBD1 (6 bases). The V end lost 4 bases, the J end lost 0 bases, and 16 bases lay between the germline ends. CDR3 size: 16 residues. Per germline, CDR1 PRHDT and CDR2 FYEKMQ (reference sequence). The CDR3 DNA reads TGTGCCAGCAGCTCTCAGGGGATCGGCCACTCCTACGAGCAGTACTTC. This codes for CASSSQGIGHSYEQYF. The whole variable domain, remainder taken from reference TRBV13 and TRBJ2-7, is AAGVIQSPRHLIKEKRETATLKCYPIPRHDTVYWYQQGPGQDPQFLISFYEKMQSDKGSIPDRFSAQQFSDYHSELNMSSLELGDSALYFCASSSQGIGHSYEQYFGPGTRLTVT.